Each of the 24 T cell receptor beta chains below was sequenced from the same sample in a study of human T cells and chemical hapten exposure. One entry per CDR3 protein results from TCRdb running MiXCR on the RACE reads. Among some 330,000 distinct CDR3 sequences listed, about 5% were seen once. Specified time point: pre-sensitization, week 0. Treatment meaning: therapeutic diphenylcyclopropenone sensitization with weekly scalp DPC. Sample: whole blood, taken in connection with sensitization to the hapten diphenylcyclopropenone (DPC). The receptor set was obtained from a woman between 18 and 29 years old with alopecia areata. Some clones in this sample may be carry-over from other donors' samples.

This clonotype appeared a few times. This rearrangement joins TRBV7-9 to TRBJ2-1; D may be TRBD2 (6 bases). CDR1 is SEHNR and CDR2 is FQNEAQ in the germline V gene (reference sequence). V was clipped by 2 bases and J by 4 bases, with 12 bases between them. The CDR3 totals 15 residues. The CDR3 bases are TGTGCCAGCAGCTTAAGCCGGGGACTGTACAATGAGCAGTTCTTC. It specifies CASSLSRGLYNEQFF. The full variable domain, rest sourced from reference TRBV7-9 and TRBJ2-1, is DTGVSQNPRHKITKRGQNVTFRCDPISEHNRLYWYRQTLGQGPEFLTYFQNEAQLEKSRLLSDRFSAERPKGSFSTLEIQRTEQGDSAMYLCASSLSRGLYNEQFFGPGTRLTVL.

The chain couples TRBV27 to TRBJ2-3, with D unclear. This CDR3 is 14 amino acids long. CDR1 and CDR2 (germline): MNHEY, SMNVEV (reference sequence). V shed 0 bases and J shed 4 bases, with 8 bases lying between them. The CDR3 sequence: CASSLSSRADTQYF. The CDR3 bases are TGTGCCAGCAGTTTATCATCCCGGGCAGATACGCAGTATTTT.

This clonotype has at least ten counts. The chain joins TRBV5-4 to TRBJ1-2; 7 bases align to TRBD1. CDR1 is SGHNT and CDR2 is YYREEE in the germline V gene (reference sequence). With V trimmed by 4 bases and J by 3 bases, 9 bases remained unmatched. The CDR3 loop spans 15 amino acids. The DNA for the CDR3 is TGTGCCAGCAGCCACGACAGGGAATCGCACTATGGCTACACCTTC. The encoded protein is CASSHDRESHYGYTF.

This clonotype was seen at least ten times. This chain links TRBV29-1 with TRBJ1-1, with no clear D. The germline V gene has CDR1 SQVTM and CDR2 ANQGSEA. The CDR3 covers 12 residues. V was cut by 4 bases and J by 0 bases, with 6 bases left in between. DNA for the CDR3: TGCAGCGTTGTGACTTTGAACACTGAAGCTTTCTTT. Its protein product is CSVVTLNTEAFF.

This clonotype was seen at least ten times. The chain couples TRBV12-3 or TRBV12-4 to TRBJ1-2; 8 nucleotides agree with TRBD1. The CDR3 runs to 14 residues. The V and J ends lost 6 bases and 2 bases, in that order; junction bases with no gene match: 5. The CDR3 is CASSRDRLNYGYTF. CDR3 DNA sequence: TGTGCCAGCAGCCGGGACAGGCTAAACTATGGCTACACCTTC.

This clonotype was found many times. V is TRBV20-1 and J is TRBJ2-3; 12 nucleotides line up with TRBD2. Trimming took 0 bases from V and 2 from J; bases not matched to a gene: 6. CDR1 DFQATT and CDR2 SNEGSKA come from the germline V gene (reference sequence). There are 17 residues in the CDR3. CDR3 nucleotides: TGCAGTGCTAGAGATAGGACTAGCGGGGAGATCACAGATACGCAGTATTTT. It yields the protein CSARDRTSGEITDTQYF.

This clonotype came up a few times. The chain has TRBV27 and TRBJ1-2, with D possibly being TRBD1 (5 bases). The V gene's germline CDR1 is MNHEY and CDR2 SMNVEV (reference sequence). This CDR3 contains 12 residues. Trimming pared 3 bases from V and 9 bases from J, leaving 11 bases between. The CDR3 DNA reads TGTGCCAGCAGTTTTCGGGGGGACCGCTACACCTTC. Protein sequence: CASSFRGDRYTF.

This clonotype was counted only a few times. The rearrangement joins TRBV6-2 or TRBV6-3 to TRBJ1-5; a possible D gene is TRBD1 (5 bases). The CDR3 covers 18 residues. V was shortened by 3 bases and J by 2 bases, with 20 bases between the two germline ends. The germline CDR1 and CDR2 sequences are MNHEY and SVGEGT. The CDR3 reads CASSYGAISFRGNQPQHF. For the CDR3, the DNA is TGTGCCAGCAGTTATGGGGCAATATCCTTTAGGGGCAATCAGCCCCAGCATTTT.

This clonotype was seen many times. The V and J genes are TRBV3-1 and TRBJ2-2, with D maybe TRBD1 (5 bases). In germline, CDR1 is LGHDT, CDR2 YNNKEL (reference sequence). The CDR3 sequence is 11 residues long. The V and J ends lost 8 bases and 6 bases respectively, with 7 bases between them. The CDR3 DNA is TGTGCCAGCCAGGGTGCCGGGGAGCTGTTTTTT. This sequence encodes CASQGAGELFF.

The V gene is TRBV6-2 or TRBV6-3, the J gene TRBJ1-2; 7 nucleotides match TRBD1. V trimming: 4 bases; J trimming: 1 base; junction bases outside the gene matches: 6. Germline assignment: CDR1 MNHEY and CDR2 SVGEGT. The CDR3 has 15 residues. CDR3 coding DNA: TGTGCCAGCAGTTCCGGGACAGCTCTTAACTATGGCTACACCTTC. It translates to CASSSGTALNYGYTF.

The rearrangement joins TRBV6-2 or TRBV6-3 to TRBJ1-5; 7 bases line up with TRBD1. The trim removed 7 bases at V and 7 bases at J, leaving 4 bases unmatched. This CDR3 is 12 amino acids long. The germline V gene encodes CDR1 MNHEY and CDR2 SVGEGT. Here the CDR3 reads CASTTGSQPQHF. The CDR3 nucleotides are TGTGCCAGCACGACAGGGTCGCAGCCCCAGCATTTT.

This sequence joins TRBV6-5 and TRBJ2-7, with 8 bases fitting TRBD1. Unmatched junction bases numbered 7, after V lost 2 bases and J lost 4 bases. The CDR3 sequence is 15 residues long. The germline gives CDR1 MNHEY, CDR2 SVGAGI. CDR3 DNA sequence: TGTGCCAGCAGTTACGCCGCCCAGGGGGCATACGAGCAGTACTTC. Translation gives CASSYAAQGAYEQYF.

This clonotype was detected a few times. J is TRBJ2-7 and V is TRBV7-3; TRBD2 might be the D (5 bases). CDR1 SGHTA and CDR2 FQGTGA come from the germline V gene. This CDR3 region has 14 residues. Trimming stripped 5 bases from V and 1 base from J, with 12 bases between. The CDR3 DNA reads TGTGCCAGCAGCCGTACCGGGAAGTCCTACGAGCAGTACTTC. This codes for CASSRTGKSYEQYF.

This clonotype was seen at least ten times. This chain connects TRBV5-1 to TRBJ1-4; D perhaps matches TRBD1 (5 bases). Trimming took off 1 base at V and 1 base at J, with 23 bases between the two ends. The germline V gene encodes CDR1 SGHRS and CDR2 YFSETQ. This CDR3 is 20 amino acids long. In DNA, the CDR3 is TGCGCCAGCAGCTTGTGGACCCCATGGCGAGGAAGGGGAACTAATGAAAAACTGTTTTTT. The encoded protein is CASSLWTPWRGRGTNEKLFF.

The CDR3 is CASSYSIPPSNTQYF. CDR3 sequence (DNA): TGTGCCAGCAGTTACTCGATACCACCTTCGAATACGCAGTATTTT. The J gene is TRBJ2-3, the V gene TRBV6-5; D remains ambiguous. V lost 0 bases and J 7 bases, leaving 14 bases between the germline ends. In germline, CDR1 is MNHEY, CDR2 SVGAGI. CDR3 length: 15 residues.

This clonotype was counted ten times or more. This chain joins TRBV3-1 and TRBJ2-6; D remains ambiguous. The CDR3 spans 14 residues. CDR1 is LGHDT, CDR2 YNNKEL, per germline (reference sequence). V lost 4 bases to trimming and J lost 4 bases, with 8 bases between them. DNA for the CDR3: TGTGCCAGCAGCCCCCATGTGGGGGCCAACGTCCTGACTTTC. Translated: CASSPHVGANVLTF.

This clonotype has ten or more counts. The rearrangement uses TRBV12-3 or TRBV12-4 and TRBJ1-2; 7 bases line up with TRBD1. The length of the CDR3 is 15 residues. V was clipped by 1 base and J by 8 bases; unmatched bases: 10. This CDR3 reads CASSLGDRESSGYTF. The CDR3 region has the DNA TGTGCCAGCAGTTTAGGAGACAGGGAATCGAGCGGCTACACCTTC.

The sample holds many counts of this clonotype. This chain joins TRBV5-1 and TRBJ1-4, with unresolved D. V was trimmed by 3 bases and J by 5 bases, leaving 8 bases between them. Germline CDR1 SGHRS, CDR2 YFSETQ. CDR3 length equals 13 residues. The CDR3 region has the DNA TGCGCCAGCAGCTCGAGCCAGAATGAAAAACTGTTTTTT. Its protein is CASSSSQNEKLFF.

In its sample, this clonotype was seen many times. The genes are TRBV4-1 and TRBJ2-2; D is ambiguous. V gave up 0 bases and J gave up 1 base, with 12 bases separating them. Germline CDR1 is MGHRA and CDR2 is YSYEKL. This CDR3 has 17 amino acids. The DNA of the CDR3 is TGCGCCAGCAGCCAAGATTGGCAGCTGATGAACACCGGGGAGCTGTTTTTT. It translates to CASSQDWQLMNTGELFF.

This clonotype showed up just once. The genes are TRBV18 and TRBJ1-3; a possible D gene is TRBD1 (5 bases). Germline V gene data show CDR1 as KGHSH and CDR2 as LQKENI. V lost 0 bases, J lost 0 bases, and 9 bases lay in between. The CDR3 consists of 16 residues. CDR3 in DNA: TGTGCCAGCTCACCACCGGGGGGAAACTCTGGAAACACCATATATTTT. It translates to CASSPPGGNSGNTIYF. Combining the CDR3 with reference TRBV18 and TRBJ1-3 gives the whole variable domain NAGVMQNPRHLVRRRGQEARLRCSPMKGHSHVYWYRQLPEEGLKFMVYLQKENIIDESGMPKERFSAEFPKEGPSILRIQQVVRGDSAAYFCASSPPGGNSGNTIYFGEGSWLTVV.

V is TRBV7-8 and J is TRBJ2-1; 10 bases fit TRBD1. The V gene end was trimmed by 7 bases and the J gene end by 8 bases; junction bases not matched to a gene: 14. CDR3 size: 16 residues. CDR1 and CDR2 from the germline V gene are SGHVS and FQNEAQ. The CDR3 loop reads CASNKRTGGTIDEQFF. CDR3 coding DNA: TGTGCCAGCAACAAACGGACAGGGGGTACGATAGATGAGCAGTTCTTC.

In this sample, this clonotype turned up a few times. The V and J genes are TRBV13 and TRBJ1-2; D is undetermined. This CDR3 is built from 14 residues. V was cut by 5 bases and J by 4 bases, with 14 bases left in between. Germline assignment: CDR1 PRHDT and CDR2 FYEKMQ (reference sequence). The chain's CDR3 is CASSPAGGSYGYTF. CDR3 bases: TGTGCCAGCAGCCCTGCGGGAGGAAGCTATGGCTACACCTTC.

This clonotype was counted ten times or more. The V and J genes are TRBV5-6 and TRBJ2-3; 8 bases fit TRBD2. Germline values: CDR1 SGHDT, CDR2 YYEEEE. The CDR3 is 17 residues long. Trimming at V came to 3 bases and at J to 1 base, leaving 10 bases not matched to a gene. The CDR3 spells CASSYEQTRGGTDTQYF. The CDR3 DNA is TGTGCCAGCAGCTACGAGCAGACGCGGGGGGGCACAGATACGCAGTATTTT.

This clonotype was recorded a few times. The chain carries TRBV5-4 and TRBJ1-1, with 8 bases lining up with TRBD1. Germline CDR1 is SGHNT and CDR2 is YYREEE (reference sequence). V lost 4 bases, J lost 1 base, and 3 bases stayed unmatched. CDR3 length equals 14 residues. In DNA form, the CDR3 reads TGTGCCAGCAGCCGGGACAGGACGAACACTGAAGCTTTCTTT. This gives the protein CASSRDRTNTEAFF.